This record concerns one TCR beta chain sequence. This sample was taken from a study of Ad26.COV2.S vaccination and SARS-CoV-2 variants. This table comes from immunoSEQ multiplex PCR, and its TCRdb copy is limited to in-frame clones, with some not included. The sample consists of some 340,000 clones, around four fifths of them appearing once. Sample treatment: some 20 received Ad26.COV2.S at low or high dose, single or two shots; 5 received placebo; per-sample allocation not given. At day 63 after the first vaccine or placebo injection, samples were drawn. V shed 5 bases, J shed 2 bases, and the junction held 6 bases outside the gene matches. The CDR3 length is 15 residues. The V gene's germline CDR1 is KGHSH and CDR2 LQKENI.

The chain employs TRBV18 and TRBJ2-7; TRBD1 aligns across 10 bases. The receptor was isolated from a person aged 18-60 years who received the Ad26.COV2.S COVID-19 vaccine or a placebo. Material: peripheral blood, obtained in a trial of Ad26.COV2.S vaccine versus placebo. As DNA, the CDR3 is TGTGCCAGCTCAACGGGGACAGGGGCCCCCTACGAGCAGTACTTC. Translation: CASSTGTGAPYEQYF.